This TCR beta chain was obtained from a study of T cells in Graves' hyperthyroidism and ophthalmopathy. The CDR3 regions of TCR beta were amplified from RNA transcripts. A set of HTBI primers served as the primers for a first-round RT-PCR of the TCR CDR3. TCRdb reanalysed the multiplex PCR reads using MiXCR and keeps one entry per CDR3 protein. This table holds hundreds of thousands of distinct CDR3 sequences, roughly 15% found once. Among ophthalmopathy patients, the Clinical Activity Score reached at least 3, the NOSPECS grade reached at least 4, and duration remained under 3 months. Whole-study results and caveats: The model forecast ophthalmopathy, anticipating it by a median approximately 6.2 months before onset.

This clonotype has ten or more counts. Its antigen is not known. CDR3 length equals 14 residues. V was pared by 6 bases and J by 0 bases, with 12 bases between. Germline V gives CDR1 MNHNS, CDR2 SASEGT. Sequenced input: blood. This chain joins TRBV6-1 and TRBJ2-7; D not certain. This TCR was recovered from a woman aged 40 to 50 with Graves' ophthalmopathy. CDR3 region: CASRDVILSYEQYF. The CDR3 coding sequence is TGTGCCAGCAGAGATGTTATACTCTCCTACGAGCAGTACTTC.